The 7 T cell receptor beta chains listed next were all sequenced from one sample in a study of CXCR3-negative and CXCR3-positive naive CD8 T cells. The TRB cDNA libraries were prepared by 5' RACE with UMI labels. Reprocessing the 5' RACE reads, TCRdb reports a single entry for every CDR3 protein and omits DNA. In all, the sample yields 60,000 or so distinct CDR3 sequences. Sequences were obtained from memory CD8+ T cells from blood. These receptors were taken from a human donor in good health. Some clones in this sample may be carry-over from other donors' samples.

The rearrangement joins TRBV29-1 to TRBJ1-2. CDR1 and CDR2 from the germline V gene are SQVTM and ANQGSEA. The CDR3 is made up of 13 amino acids. The CDR3 region is CSVDSEGDYGYTF.

The chain employs TRBV10-3 and TRBJ2-1; without DNA, the TCRdb call of TRBD1 cannot be checked. The CDR3 sequence is 16 residues long. Per the germline V gene, CDR1 is ENHRY and CDR2 is SYGVKD. The CDR3 protein is CAISERGGGDYNEQFF.

The chain has TRBV10-3 and TRBJ2-3; TCRdb reports TRBD2, a call that lacks DNA to check it against. This CDR3 spans 16 amino acids. Germline V gene lookup returns CDR1 ENHRY and CDR2 SYGVKD. The CDR3 here is CAISEFTGPGSDTQYF.

The chain recombines TRBV7-9 with TRBJ2-1. The CDR3 consists of 15 residues. Germline V gene data show CDR1 as SEHNR and CDR2 as FQNEAQ (reference sequence). CDR3 residues: CASSNSGSSYNEQFF. Full variable domain (remainder filled in from reference TRBV7-9 and TRBJ2-1): DTGVSQNPRHKITKRGQNVTFRCDPISEHNRLYWYRQTLGQGPEFLTYFQNEAQLEKSRLLSDRFSAERPKGSFSTLEIQRTEQGDSAMYLCASSNSGSSYNEQFFGPGTRLTVL.

CDR3 sequence reads: CSVPGSFSYNEQFF. The chain uses TRBV29-1 and TRBJ2-1; TCRdb designates TRBD1, a call that cannot be tested without DNA. This CDR3 comprises 14 residues. In germline, CDR1 is SQVTM, CDR2 ANQGSEA.

This rearrangement joins TRBV4-3 to TRBJ2-7. The CDR3 is 13 residues long. CDR1 LGHNA and CDR2 YSLEER come from the germline V gene. CDR3 amino acids: CASSQDKVAEQYF.

The CDR3: CASSQDPRSPYNEQFF. This chain joins TRBV4-3 and TRBJ2-1; the TCRdb D gene call, TRBD1, has no DNA to confirm it. The CDR3 covers 16 residues. Germline CDR1 is LGHNA and CDR2 is YSLEER.